Presented here are 28 T cell receptor beta chains from one specimen sequenced in a study. TCRdb redid the calling of the 5' RACE reads with MiXCR, one entry per CDR3 protein. Of some 62,000 distinct CDR3 sequences listed, roughly 30% are singletons. Sequenced sample: tumor-infiltrating naive CD4+ T cells sorted from the breast tumor. Subset described: naive CD4+ T cells, CD4+CD45RA+CD25-. These receptor sequences come from a female donor with breast cancer.

The V gene is TRBV25-1, the J gene TRBJ2-7, with TRBD1 as a possible D gene (6 bases). This CDR3 has 14 residues. Trimming took 7 bases from V and 4 from J, leaving 17 bases between them. Germline lookup yields CDR1 MGHDK and CDR2 SYGVNS. The CDR3 DNA is TGTGCCAGCAATTCCGATCGGACAGAGTACGAGCAGTACTTC. It yields the protein CASNSDRTEYEQYF.

This clonotype rates as medium-sized. The rearrangement links TRBV20-1 to TRBJ2-5; D remains ambiguous. The CDR3 sequence is 15 residues long. Germline values: CDR1 DFQATT, CDR2 SNEGSKA (reference sequence). The V gene lost 6 bases and the J gene lost 5 bases, with 22 bases spanning the gap. The CDR3 bases are TGCAGTGCAGCAAGAGGTCGGCCCCTTGGGGAGACCCAGTACTTC. Encoded protein: CSAARGRPLGETQYF.

For this clonotype: Without the conserved terminal phenylalanine or tryptophan, this CDR3 likely stems from a read error. The rearrangement joins TRBV5-1 to TRBJ2-5; TRBD2 aligns across 9 bases. Germline assignment: CDR1 SGHRS and CDR2 YFSETQ. This CDR3 region has 15 residues. This chain's CDR3 is CAGSLIAGAEETQYV. The CDR3 bases are TGCGCCGGCAGCTTGATAGCGGGGGCCGAAGAGACCCAGTACGTC.

The chain recombines TRBV10-3 with TRBJ2-7, with 8 nucleotides matching TRBD1. With V trimmed by 6 bases and J by 5 bases, 12 bases remained unmatched. The germline V gene has CDR1 ENHRY and CDR2 SYGVKD. The CDR3 has 15 amino acids. CDR3 protein: CAIRSGTGSPNEQYF. CDR3 sequence (DNA): TGTGCCATCAGATCCGGGACAGGTAGTCCCAACGAGCAGTACTTC.

The table lists this clonotype with many counts. This sequence joins TRBV5-1 and TRBJ2-1; 11 bases fit TRBD2. The CDR3 is 16 amino acids. Per the germline V gene, CDR1 is SGHRS and CDR2 is YFSETQ. V lost 2 bases and J lost 0; bases outside the gene matches: 1. This CDR3 reads CASSFSGRGSYNEQFF. CDR3 bases: TGCGCCAGCAGCTTTAGCGGGAGGGGCTCCTACAATGAGCAGTTCTTC.

The gene calls are TRBV5-4 and TRBJ2-1; D is perhaps TRBD2 (5 bases). The ends were cut back, 2 bases at V and 1 base at J, with 7 bases in the middle. The CDR3 length is 14 residues. Germline values: CDR1 SGHNT, CDR2 YYREEE (reference sequence). The CDR3, as DNA: TGTGCCAGCAGCTTCGGGGAGTCCTACAATGAGCAGTTCTTC. Residues: CASSFGESYNEQFF.

V usage is TRBV30 and J usage is TRBJ2-1; 8 nucleotides agree with TRBD1. V was pared by 6 bases and J by 0 bases, with 1 base of the junction left unmatched. Germline CDR1 and CDR2: GTSNPN and SVGIG (reference sequence). The CDR3 is 13 amino acids. The CDR3 DNA reads TGTGCCTGTGACAGGGGCTCCTACAATGAGCAGTTCTTC. It codes for CACDRGSYNEQFF.

A remark on this clonotype: One end of the junction fails to match germline, which may point to a read error. The V call is TRBV7-2, the J call TRBJ2-2, with 8 bases that match TRBD2. Germline CDR1 reads SGHTA; CDR2 reads FQGNSA. The CDR3 runs 16 residues. As DNA, the CDR3 is TGTGCCAGCAGCCCCGCGTCTAGCGGGTCCACCGGGGAGCTGCTTTTT. It translates to CASSPASSGSTGELLF. The complete variable domain, with remaining parts taken from reference TRBV7-2 and TRBJ2-2, reads GAGVSQSPSNKVTEKGKDVELRCDPISGHTALYWYRQSLGQGLEFLIYFQGNSAPDKSGLPSDRFSAERTGGSVSTLTIQRTQQEDSAVYLCASSPASSGSTGELLFGEGSRLTVL.

About this clonotype: A much larger clone lies a single base off, so this may be a read error. The gene calls are TRBV20-1 and TRBJ2-5, with D tentatively TRBD2 (6 bases). Germline V lookup: CDR1 DFQATT, CDR2 SNEGSKA (reference sequence). CDR3 length equals 13 residues. The CDR3 nucleotides are TGCAGTACTAGAGACACTAGCCTCCCTACCCAGTACTTC. Translating it yields CSTRDTSLPTQYF.

This clonotype was counted only a few times. The J gene is TRBJ1-1, the V gene TRBV27; weak D call: TRBD1 (6 bases). With 6 bases removed from V and 4 bases from J, the gap between germline ends came to 15 bases. The CDR3 has 14 amino acids. CDR1 MNHEY and CDR2 SMNVEV come from the germline V gene (reference sequence). The CDR3 DNA sequence: TGTGCCAGCAGGCAGGGGCTCGGTAGCACTGAAGCTTTCTTT. This translates into CASRQGLGSTEAFF.

This clonotype has only a few counts. The V gene is TRBV20-1, the J gene TRBJ2-3, with 7 bases fitting TRBD1. The germline gives CDR1 DFQATT, CDR2 SNEGSKA (reference sequence). This CDR3 is built from 13 residues. With V trimmed by 5 bases and J by 3 bases, 5 bases remained unmatched. The CDR3 region is CSAGTGQTDTQYF. CDR3 coding DNA: TGCAGTGCTGGAACGGGACAGACAGATACGCAGTATTTT.

The chain is built from TRBV12-3 or TRBV12-4 and TRBJ2-1, with 8 bases lining up with TRBD2. CDR3 size: 16 residues. Trimming at V came to 6 bases and at J to 1 base, leaving 8 bases not matched to a gene. CDR3 sequence: CASRKDAGGSYNEQFF. As DNA, the CDR3 is TGTGCCAGCAGGAAGGACGCGGGAGGATCCTACAATGAGCAGTTCTTC.

This clonotype was seen only a few times. The rearrangement joins TRBV14 to TRBJ2-6; D is ambiguous. The germline gives CDR1 SGHDN, CDR2 FVKESK. V lost 6 bases to trimming and J lost 1 base, with 4 bases between them. The CDR3 contains 13 residues. The CDR3 DNA is TGTGCCAGCAGGGATTCTGGGGCCAACGTCCTGACTTTC. Protein product: CASRDSGANVLTF.

The chain couples TRBV28 to TRBJ2-2; tentatively, D is TRBD1 or TRBD2 (5 bases each). This CDR3 is built from 16 residues. Between the trimmed V and J ends, which lost 5 bases and 1 base, there was a span of 14 bases. CDR1 MDHEN and CDR2 SYDVKM come from the germline V gene. In DNA, the CDR3 is TGTGCCAGCAGTACACACGGGACGGAGAACACCGGGGAGCTGTTTTTT. As protein: CASSTHGTENTGELFF. Variable domain in full (rest from reference TRBV28 and TRBJ2-2): DVKVTQSSRYLVKRTGEKVFLECVQDMDHENMFWYRQDPGLGLRLIYFSYDVKMKEKGDIPEGYSVSREKKERFSLILESASTNQTSMYLCASSTHGTENTGELFFGEGSRLTVL.

DNA for the CDR3: TGTGCCAGCAGTTACTCATCCATTGGGGTCTATGGCTACACCTTC. It yields the protein CASSYSSIGVYGYTF. The V gene is TRBV6-5, the J gene TRBJ1-2; D is uncertain. Trimming took 0 bases from V and 4 from J, leaving 12 bases between them. The CDR3 contains 15 residues. Germline CDR1 and CDR2: MNHEY and SVGAGI.

This clonotype was picked up a small number of times. The chain combines TRBV7-9 with TRBJ2-1, with D possibly being TRBD2 (6 bases). The CDR3 consists of 16 residues. Per germline, CDR1 SEHNR and CDR2 FQNEAQ (reference sequence). V was cut by 2 bases and J by 0 bases, with 11 bases left in between. CDR3 in DNA: TGTGCCAGCAGCTTATCGCTAGCGAACTCCTACAATGAGCAGTTCTTC. Amino acids: CASSLSLANSYNEQFF. The full variable domain, rest sourced from reference TRBV7-9 and TRBJ2-1, is DTGVSQNPRHKITKRGQNVTFRCDPISEHNRLYWYRQTLGQGPEFLTYFQNEAQLEKSRLLSDRFSAERPKGSFSTLEIQRTEQGDSAMYLCASSLSLANSYNEQFFGPGTRLTVL.

J is TRBJ2-1 and V is TRBV30, with 9 nucleotides matching TRBD2. The V gene's germline CDR1 is GTSNPN and CDR2 SVGIG (reference sequence). The CDR3 has 16 residues. Trimming cost V 3 bases and J 6 bases; bases outside gene matches: 12. The CDR3 reads CAWRRRAGGWGNEQFF. CDR3 DNA: TGTGCCTGGAGAAGGAGAGCGGGAGGATGGGGCAATGAGCAGTTCTTC.

V usage is TRBV5-4 and J usage is TRBJ2-7, with D perhaps given as TRBD1 or TRBD2 (5 bases each). This CDR3 spans 15 amino acids. Germline V gives CDR1 SGHNT, CDR2 YYREEE (reference sequence). V was clipped by 2 bases and J by 5 bases, with 17 bases between them. The CDR3 protein is CASSLKLVGEDEQYF. Here the CDR3 DNA reads TGTGCCAGCAGCTTAAAACTAGTGGGGGAAGACGAGCAGTACTTC.

As regards this clonotype: Since a much larger clone is just one base distant, this may be a read error. The J gene is TRBJ2-7, the V gene TRBV4-1, with 9 nucleotides matching TRBD2. In germline, CDR1 is MGHRA, CDR2 YSYEKL. The CDR3 contains 15 residues. CDR3 residues: CAGSQGTAGGYEQYF. CDR3 DNA: TGCGCCGGCAGCCAAGGAACGGCGGGAGGGTACGAGCAGTACTTC.

V and J are TRBV28 and TRBJ2-2; D may be TRBD2 (6 bases). V was trimmed by 4 bases and J by 4 bases, leaving 7 bases between them. The germline V gene has CDR1 MDHEN and CDR2 SYDVKM. CDR3 length equals 13 residues. DNA for the CDR3: TGTGCCAGCAGTTCCGGGGGCACCGGGGAGCTGTTTTTT. This codes for CASSSGGTGELFF. The entire variable domain, with the rest obtained from reference TRBV28 and TRBJ2-2, is as follows: DVKVTQSSRYLVKRTGEKVFLECVQDMDHENMFWYRQDPGLGLRLIYFSYDVKMKEKGDIPEGYSVSREKKERFSLILESASTNQTSMYLCASSSGGTGELFFGEGSRLTVL.

CDR3 residues: CASSLNSGRASNEQFF. The CDR3 DNA is TGTGCCAGCAGCTTGAATAGCGGGAGGGCCAGCAATGAGCAGTTCTTC. This chain connects TRBV7-9 to TRBJ2-1, with 11 bases aligning to TRBD2. The CDR3 covers 16 residues. J was trimmed by 6 bases and V by 3 bases; bases with no gene match: 7. Looked up from germline, CDR1 is SEHNR and CDR2 is FQNEAQ (reference sequence). The full variable domain, its missing parts supplied by reference TRBV7-9 and TRBJ2-1, is DTGVSQNPRHKITKRGQNVTFRCDPISEHNRLYWYRQTLGQGPEFLTYFQNEAQLEKSRLLSDRFSAERPKGSFSTLEIQRTEQGDSAMYLCASSLNSGRASNEQFFGPGTRLTVL.

The chain is built from TRBV30 and TRBJ2-5, with D unresolved. The CDR3 loop spans 11 amino acids. CDR1 and CDR2 from the germline V gene are GTSNPN and SVGIG (reference sequence). V shed 4 bases and J shed 0 bases, with 3 bases lying between them. CDR3 sequence: CAWNHQETQYF. The CDR3 DNA reads TGTGCCTGGAACCACCAAGAGACCCAGTACTTC. Combining the CDR3 with reference TRBV30 and TRBJ2-5 gives the whole variable domain SQTIHQWPATLVQPVGSPLSLECTVEGTSNPNLYWYRQAAGRGLQLLFYSVGIGQISSEVPQNLSASRPQDRQFILSSKKLLLSDSGFYLCAWNHQETQYFGPGTRLLVL.

The rearrangement links TRBV2 to TRBJ1-2; D is unresolved. CDR3 length: 10 residues. V was clipped by 6 bases and J by 3 bases, with 2 bases between them. The germline V gene encodes CDR1 SNHLY and CDR2 FYNNEI. The CDR3 nucleotides read TGTGCCAGCAGCGACTATGGCTACACCTTC. Translating it yields CASSDYGYTF.

This clonotype was counted between two and nine times. The rearrangement joins TRBV6-5 to TRBJ1-5, with 9 bases fitting TRBD1. The germline V gene encodes CDR1 MNHEY and CDR2 SVGAGI. The V segment lost 6 bases and the J segment 6 bases; nucleotides outside the gene matches: 6. The CDR3 is made up of 14 amino acids. CDR3 loop: CASRKQGAGQPQHF. Written as DNA, the CDR3 is TGTGCCAGCAGGAAACAGGGGGCGGGTCAGCCCCAGCATTTT.

The chain has TRBV6-5 and TRBJ2-7; TRBD1 aligns across 8 bases. Germline V gives CDR1 MNHEY, CDR2 SVGAGI. With V trimmed by 0 bases and J by 5 bases, 9 bases remained unmatched. The CDR3 has 16 amino acids. The chain's CDR3 is CASSYSAWTGSNEQYF. CDR3 sequence (DNA): TGTGCCAGCAGTTACTCGGCTTGGACAGGGTCGAACGAGCAGTACTTC.

V and J are TRBV12-3 or TRBV12-4 and TRBJ1-5; D uncertain. With 6 bases removed from V and 8 bases from J, the gap between germline ends came to 11 bases. The CDR3 is 12 amino acids. The CDR3 spells CASRSRTKPQHF. DNA for the CDR3: TGTGCCAGCAGGTCTCGGACGAAGCCCCAGCATTTT.

This clonotype was seen a handful of times. The chain has TRBV10-3 and TRBJ2-5; TRBD2 matches at 7 bases. With V trimmed by 2 bases and J by 3 bases, 0 bases remained unmatched. This CDR3 comprises 13 residues. The germline V gene has CDR1 ENHRY and CDR2 SYGVKD. Here the CDR3 DNA reads TGTGCCATCAGTGAGGGACTAGAAGAGACCCAGTACTTC. It yields the protein CAISEGLEETQYF.

Remarks on this clonotype: A much bigger clone sits one base away, suggesting this may be a read error. The final CDR3 position lacks the conserved phenylalanine or tryptophan, pointing to a likely read error. This chain joins TRBV5-1 and TRBJ1-2; 9 nucleotides agree with TRBD1. V lost 4 bases, J lost 5 bases, and 9 bases stayed unmatched. CDR3 length: 15 amino acids. CDR1 SGHRS and CDR2 YFSETQ come from the germline V gene. The CDR3 is CASSQRTGGGYGYTS. Written as DNA, the CDR3 is TGCGCCAGCAGCCAACGTACAGGGGGCGGTTATGGCTACACCTCC.